The clone carrying this T cell receptor beta chain was counted many times. What it recognizes is unknown. Total RNA extracted from each sample amounted to at least 5 micrograms. This entry is derived from a study of blood T cells in healthy people across ages. Study-wide points: Unsorted PBMCs prevented conclusive naive versus antigen-experienced comparison. Strong correlation existed between TCR beta diversity and naive T cell percentage.

A second PCR, run for about 6 to 12 cycles, used a sample-barcoded 5' primer plus a J-beta primer mix. TCRdb reprocessed the 5' RACE reads with MiXCR, giving one entry per CDR3 protein. The data hold 540,000 or so distinct CDR3 sequences, with approximately 27% observed a single time. V trimming: 2 bases; J trimming: 6 bases; junction bases outside the gene matches: 9. CDR3 length equals 15 residues. CDR1 is SGHTA and CDR2 is FQGTGA in the germline V gene. The sequence was collected from a woman between 70 and 85 years old in good health. The rearrangement links TRBV7-3 to TRBJ2-7, with 8 bases aligning to TRBD1. The sample consisted of blood. The CDR3 DNA reads TGTGCCAGCAGCTTAGGAGTCCAGGGGGCGGGCGAGCAGTACTTC. It yields the protein CASSLGVQGAGEQYF.